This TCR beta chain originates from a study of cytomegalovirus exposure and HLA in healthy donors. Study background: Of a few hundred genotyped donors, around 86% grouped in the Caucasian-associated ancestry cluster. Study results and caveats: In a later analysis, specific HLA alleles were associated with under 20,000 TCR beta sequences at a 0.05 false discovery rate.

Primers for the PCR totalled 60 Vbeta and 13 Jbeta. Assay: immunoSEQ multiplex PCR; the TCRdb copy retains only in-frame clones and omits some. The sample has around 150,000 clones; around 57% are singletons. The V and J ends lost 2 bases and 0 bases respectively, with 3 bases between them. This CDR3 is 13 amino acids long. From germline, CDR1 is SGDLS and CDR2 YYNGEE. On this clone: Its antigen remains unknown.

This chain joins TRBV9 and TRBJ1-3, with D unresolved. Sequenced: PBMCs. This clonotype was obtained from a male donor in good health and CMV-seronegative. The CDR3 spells CASSVSSGNTIYF. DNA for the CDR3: TGTGCCAGCAGCGTTAGCTCTGGAAACACCATATATTTT.